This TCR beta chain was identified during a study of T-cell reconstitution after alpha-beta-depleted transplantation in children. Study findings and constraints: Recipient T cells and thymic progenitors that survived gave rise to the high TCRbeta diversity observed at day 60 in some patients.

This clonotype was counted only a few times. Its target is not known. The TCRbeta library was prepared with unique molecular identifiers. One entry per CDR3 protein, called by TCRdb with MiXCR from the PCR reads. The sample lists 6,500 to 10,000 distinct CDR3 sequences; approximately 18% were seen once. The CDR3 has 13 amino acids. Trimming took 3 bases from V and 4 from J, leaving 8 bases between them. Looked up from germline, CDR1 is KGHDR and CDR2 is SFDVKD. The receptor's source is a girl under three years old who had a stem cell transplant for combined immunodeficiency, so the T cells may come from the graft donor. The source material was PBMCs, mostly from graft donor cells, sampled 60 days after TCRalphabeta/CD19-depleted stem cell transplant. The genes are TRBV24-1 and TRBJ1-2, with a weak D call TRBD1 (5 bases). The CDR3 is CATSDTGIYGYTF. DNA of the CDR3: TGTGCCACCAGTGATACAGGCATCTATGGCTACACCTTC.